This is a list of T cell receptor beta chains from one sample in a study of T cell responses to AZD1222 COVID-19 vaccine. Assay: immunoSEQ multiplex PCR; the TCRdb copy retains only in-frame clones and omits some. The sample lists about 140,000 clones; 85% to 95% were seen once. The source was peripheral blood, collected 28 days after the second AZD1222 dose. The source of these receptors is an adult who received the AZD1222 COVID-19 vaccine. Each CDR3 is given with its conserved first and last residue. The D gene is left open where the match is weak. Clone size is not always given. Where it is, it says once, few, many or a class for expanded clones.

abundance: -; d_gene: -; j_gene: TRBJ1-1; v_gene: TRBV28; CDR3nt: TGTGCCAGCAGTCTCCATATGGGGGGCGCGGGGACTGAAGCTTTCTTT; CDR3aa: CASSLHMGGAGTEAFF
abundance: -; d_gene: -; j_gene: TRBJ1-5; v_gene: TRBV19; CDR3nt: TGTGCCAGTAGTACACGCCGGGACACCTATAGCAATCAGCCCCAGCATTTT; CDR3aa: CASSTRRDTYSNQPQHF
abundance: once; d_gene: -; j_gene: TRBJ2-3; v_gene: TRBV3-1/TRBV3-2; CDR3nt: TGTGCCAGCAGCCAAGACCGAGGGGATACGCAGTATTTT; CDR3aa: CASSQDRGDTQYF
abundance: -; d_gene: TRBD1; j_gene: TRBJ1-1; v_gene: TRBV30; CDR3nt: TGTGCCTGGAATCACAGGGGATCTGAAGCTTTCTTT; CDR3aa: CAWNHRGSEAFF
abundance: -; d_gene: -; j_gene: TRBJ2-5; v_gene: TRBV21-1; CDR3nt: TGTGCCAGTCCTCAAGGCTCTCAAGAGACCCAGTACTTC; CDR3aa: CASPQGSQETQYF
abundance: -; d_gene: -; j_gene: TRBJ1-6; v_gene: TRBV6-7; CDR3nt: TGTGCCAGCAGCCCCCGACAGTTTCATTCACCCCTCCACTTT; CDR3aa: CASSPRQFHSPLHF
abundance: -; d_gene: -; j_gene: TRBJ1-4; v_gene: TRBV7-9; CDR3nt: TGTGCCAGCAGCTTAGTCGGCGCAACTAATGAAAAACTGTTTTTT; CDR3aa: CASSLVGATNEKLFF
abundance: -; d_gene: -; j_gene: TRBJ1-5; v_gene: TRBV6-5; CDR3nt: TGTGCCAGCAAGCAACAGGGTTATCAGCCCCAGCATTTT; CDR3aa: CASKQQGYQPQHF
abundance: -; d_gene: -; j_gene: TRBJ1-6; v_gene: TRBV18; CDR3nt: TGTGCCAGCTCACGAAGCCCCCATAATTCACCCCTCCACTTT; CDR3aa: CASSRSPHNSPLHF
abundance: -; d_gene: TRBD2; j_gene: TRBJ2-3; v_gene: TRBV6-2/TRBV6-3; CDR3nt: TGTGCCAGCAGTCCGTCTAGCGGGAGGTCTAGCACAGATACGCAGTATTTT; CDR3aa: CASSPSSGRSSTDTQYF
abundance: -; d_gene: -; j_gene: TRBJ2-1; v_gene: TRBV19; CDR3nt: TGTGCCAGTAGTACCCCTAATTACAATGAGCAGTTCTTC; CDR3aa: CASSTPNYNEQFF
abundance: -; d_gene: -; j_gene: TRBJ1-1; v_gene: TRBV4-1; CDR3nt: TGCGCCAGCAGCCAAGATGTAAGGAACACTGAAGCTTTCTTT; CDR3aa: CASSQDVRNTEAFF
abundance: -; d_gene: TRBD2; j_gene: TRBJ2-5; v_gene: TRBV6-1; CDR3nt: TGTGCCAGCAGTGAACTAGCGGGAGGGCCAGAGACCCAGTACTTC; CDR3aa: CASSELAGGPETQYF
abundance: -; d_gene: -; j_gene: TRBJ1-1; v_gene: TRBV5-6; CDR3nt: TGTGCCAGCAGCTTGGGGAGGGCCCCCACTGAAGCTTTCTTT; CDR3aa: CASSLGRAPTEAFF
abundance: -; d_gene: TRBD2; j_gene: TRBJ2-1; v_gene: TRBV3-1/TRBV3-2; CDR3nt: TGTGCCAGCAGAGGGACTAGCGGGAGTTATGAGCAGTTCTTC; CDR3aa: CASRGTSGSYEQFF
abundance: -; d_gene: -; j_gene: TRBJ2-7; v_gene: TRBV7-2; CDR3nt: TGTGCCAGCAGCTTAGATCCGGGGTCAGTCTACGAGCAGTACTTC; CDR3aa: CASSLDPGSVYEQYF
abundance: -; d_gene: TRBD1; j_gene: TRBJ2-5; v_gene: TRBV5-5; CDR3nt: TGTGCCAGCAGCTTGGGAGACAGGGAGAGGGAGACCCAGTACTTC; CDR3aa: CASSLGDRERETQYF